This T cell receptor (beta chain) emerged from a study of blood T cells in healthy people across ages. A second PCR of roughly 7 to 11 cycles used a sample-barcoded 5' primer and a J-beta primer mix. TCRdb redid the calling of the 5' RACE reads with MiXCR, one entry per CDR3 protein. The data contain 700,000 to 850,000 distinct CDR3 sequences, 35% to 40% of them seen just once; the ten biggest clones take up over 10%. V shed 6 bases and J shed 1 base, with 15 bases lying between them. The CDR3 is 15 amino acids. V gene TRBV12-3 or TRBV12-4 combines with J gene TRBJ1-1; D perhaps matches TRBD1 (5 bases). The sequence was obtained from a young man in good health. Sequencing was performed on blood. CDR3 sequence: CASRVGREQNTEAFF. DNA for the CDR3: TGTGCCAGCAGGGTAGGCAGGGAGCAGAACACTGAAGCTTTCTTT.